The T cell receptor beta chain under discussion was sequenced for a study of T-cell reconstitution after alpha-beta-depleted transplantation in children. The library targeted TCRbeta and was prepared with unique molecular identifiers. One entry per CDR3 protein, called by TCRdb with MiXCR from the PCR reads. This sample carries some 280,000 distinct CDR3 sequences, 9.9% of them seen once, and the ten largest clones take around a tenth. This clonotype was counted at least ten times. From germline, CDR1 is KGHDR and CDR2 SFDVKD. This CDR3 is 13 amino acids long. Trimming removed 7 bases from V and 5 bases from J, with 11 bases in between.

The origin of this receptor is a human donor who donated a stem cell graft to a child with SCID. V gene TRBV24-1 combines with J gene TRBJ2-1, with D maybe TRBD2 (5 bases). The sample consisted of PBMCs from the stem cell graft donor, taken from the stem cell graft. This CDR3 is CATSSRDDNEQFF. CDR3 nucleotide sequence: TGTGCCACCAGCTCCCGGGATGACAATGAGCAGTTCTTC.